The entry below describes one TCR beta chain. Its antigen is undetermined. The protocol was immunoSEQ multiplex PCR, while the TCRdb copy is restricted to in-frame clones and leaves out a portion. The table lists around 60,000 clones, less than 85% of them singletons. Between the trimmed V and J ends, which lost 0 bases and 3 bases, there was a span of 12 bases. CDR3 length: 15 residues. This entry comes from a study of vaccination effects on CD4 cells after COVID-19. In the ViraFEST assay, antigen-specific CD4+ clonotypes were identified by expansion after peptide-pool stimulation. After around 10 days in culture, the CD4+ T cells were isolated. Previously uninfected by SARS-CoV-2, the vaccine recipients also showed negative nucleocapsid antibodies.

This TCR came from a human donor who received a COVID-19 vaccine. The material was CD4+ T cells from PBMCs cultured with HCoV-NL63 spike peptides, obtained before COVID-19 vaccination. V usage is TRBV23-1 and J usage is TRBJ2-7, with D uncertain. TRBV23-1 is treated as an ORF (open reading frame) with a function not yet certain. In nucleotides, the CDR3 is TGCGCCAGCAGTCAATCCGGTTGGGCGAACTACGAGCAGTACGTC. Its translation is CASSQSGWANYEQYV.